This T cell receptor beta chain is from a study of cytomegalovirus exposure and HLA in healthy donors. Study findings and constraints: Most TCR sequences were rare, but some public TCRs occurred in many donors.

CDR1 SGHRS and CDR2 YFSETQ come from the germline V gene. This CDR3 spans 12 amino acids. The ends were cut back, 2 bases at V and 5 bases at J, with 5 bases in the middle. Points on this clone: Its antigen remains unidentified.

Data came from immunoSEQ multiplex PCR; TCRdb stores just in-frame clones and leaves some out. The sample has 70,000 to 75,000 clones, around 95% seen once; the top ten hold 1.4%. The rearrangement joins TRBV5-1 to TRBJ2-1, with D unclear. The sequenced sample was PBMCs. This TCR came from a young man in good health and CMV-seropositive. The CDR3: CASSFPDNEQFF. CDR3 bases: TGCGCCAGCAGCTTTCCAGACAATGAGCAGTTCTTC.